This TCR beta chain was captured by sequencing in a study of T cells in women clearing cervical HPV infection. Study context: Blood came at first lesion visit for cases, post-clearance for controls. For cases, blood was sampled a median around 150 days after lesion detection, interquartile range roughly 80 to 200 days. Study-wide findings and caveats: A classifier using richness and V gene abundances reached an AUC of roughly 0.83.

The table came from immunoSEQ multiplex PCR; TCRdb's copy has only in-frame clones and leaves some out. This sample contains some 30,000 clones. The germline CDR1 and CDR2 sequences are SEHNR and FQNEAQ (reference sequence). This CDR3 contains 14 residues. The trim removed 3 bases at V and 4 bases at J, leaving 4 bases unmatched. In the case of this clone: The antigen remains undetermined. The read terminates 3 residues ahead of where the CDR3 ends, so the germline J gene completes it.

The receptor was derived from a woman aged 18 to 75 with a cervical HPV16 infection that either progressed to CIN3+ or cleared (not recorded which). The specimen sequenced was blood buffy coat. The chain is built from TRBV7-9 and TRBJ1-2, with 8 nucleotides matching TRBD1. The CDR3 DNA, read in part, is TGTGCCAGCAGCTTCGATGACAGGGGCTATGGC. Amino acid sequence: CASSFDDRGYG. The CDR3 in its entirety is CASSFDDRGYGYTF.